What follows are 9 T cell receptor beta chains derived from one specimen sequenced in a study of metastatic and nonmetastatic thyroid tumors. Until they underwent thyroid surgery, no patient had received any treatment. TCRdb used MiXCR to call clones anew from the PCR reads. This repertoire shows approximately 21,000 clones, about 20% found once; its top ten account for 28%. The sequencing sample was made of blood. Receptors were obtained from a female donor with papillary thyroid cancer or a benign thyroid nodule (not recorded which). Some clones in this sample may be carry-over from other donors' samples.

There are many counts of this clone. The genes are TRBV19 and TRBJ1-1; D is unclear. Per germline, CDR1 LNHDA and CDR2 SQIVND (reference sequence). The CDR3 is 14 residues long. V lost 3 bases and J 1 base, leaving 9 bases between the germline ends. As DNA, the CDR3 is TGTGCCAGTAGTATGGGGTTCGGGAACACTGAAGCTTTCTTT. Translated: CASSMGFGNTEAFF.

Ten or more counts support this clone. CDR3 coding DNA: TGCAGTGCTGAAAACAGGGCTTTGAGTCAGCCCCAGCATTTT. It encodes CSAENRALSQPQHF. V gene TRBV20-1 combines with J gene TRBJ1-5; weak D call: TRBD1 (6 bases). Trimming took off 5 bases at V and 6 bases at J, with 17 bases between the two ends. Germline V lookup: CDR1 DFQATT, CDR2 SNEGSKA (reference sequence). The CDR3 has 14 residues.

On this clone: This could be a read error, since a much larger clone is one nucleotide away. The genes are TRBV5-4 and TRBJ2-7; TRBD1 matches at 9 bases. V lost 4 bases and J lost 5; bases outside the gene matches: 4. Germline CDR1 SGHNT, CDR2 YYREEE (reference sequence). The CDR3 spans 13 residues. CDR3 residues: CASSRTGVNEQYF. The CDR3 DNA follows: TGTGCCAGCAGCCGGACAGGGGTAAACGAGCAGTACTTC.

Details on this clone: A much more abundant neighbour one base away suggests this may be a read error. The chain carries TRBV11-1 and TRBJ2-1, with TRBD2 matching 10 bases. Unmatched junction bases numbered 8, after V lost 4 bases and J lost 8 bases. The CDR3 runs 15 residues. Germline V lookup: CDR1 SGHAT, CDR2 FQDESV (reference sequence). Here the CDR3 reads CASSSRTSGSDEQFF. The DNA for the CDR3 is TGTGCCAGCAGCTCCCGGACTAGCGGTAGTGATGAGCAGTTCTTC. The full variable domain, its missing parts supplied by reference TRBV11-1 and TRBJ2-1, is EAEVAQSPRYKITEKSQAVAFWCDPISGHATLYWYRQILGQGPELLVQFQDESVVDDSQLPKDRFSAERLKGVDSTLKIQPAELGDSAMYLCASSSRTSGSDEQFFGPGTRLTVL.

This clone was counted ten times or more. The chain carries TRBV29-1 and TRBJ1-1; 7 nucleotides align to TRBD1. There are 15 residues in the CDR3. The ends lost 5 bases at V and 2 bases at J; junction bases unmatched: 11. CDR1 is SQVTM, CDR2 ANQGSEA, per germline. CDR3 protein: CSVPRQGVGNTEAFF. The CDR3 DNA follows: TGCAGCGTTCCCCGACAGGGCGTTGGAAACACTGAAGCTTTCTTT.

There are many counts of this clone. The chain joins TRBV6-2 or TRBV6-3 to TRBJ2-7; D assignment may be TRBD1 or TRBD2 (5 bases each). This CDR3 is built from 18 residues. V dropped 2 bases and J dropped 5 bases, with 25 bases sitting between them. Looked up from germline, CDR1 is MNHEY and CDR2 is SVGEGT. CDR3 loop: CASSYPGTRRIPGHEQYF. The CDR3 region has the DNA TGTGCCAGCAGTTACCCTGGGACCCGAAGGATTCCGGGGCACGAGCAGTACTTC.

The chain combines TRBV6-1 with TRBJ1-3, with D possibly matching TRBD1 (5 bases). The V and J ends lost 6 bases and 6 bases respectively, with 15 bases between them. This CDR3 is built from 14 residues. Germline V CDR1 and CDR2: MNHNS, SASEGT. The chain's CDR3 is CASSPKGEANTIYF. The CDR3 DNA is TGTGCCAGCAGCCCGAAAGGGGAGGCAAACACCATATATTTT.

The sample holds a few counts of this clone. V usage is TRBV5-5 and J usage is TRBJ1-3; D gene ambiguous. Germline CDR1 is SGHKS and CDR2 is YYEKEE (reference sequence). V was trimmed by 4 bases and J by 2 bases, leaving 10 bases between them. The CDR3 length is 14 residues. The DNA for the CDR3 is TGTGCCAGCAGCCCGGCCGGGACTGGAAACACCATATATTTT. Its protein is CASSPAGTGNTIYF.

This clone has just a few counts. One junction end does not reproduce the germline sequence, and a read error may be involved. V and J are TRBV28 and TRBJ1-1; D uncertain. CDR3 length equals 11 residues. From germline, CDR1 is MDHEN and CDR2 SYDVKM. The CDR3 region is CAISSGPQAFF. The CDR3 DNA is TGTGCCATCAGTTCCGGTCCCCAAGCTTTCTTT.